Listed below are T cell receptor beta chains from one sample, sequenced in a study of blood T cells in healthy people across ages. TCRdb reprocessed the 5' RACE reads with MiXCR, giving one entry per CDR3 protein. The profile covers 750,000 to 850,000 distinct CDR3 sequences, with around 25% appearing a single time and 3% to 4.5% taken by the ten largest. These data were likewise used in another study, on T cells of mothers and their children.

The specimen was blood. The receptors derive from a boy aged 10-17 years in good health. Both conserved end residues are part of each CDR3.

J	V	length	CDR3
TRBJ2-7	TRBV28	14	CASSSILDRYEQYF
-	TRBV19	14	CASNAGLRNNEQFF
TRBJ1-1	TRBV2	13	CASSVIMNTEAFF
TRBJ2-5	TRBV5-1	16	CASSLGQGPHQETQYF
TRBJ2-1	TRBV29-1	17	CSVGTSGFRSSYNEQFF
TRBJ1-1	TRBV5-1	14	CASSPTQETTEAFF
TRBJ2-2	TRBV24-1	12	CATSEYTGELFF
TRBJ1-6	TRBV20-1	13	CSAWTGEGSPLHF
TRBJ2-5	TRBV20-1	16	CSARDLAGGPGETQYF
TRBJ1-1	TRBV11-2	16	CASSSGGQGLNTEAFF
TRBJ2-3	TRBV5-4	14	CASRAGGGPDTQYF
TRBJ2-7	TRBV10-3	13	CATNTPVGYEQYF
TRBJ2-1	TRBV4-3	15	CASSQDRGWRGWKFF
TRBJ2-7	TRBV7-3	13	CASSLTSENEQYF
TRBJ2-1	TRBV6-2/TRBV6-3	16	CASSNGLAGVSNEQFF
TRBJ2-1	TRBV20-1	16	CSARDAASGRDNEQFF
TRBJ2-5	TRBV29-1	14	CSAGTRGRGETQYF
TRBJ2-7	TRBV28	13	CASSLQGNYEQYF
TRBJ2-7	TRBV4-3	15	CASSQEDREVHEQYF
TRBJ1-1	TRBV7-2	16	CASSVAGTGINTEAFF
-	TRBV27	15	CASSLSRIRDHEQYF
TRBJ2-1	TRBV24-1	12	CATGRSYNEQFF
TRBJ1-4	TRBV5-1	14	CASSLTGGLEKLFF
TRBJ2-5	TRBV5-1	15	CASSSGLAGTETQYF
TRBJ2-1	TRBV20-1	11	CSARGADGQFF
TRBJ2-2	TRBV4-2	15	CASSQVGQGAQELFF
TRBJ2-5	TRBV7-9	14	CASSLVGTEETQYF
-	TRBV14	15	CASSQVAGAGNEQFF
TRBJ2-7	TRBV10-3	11	CAISERVEQYF
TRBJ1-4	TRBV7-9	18	CASSPERLPGHLNEKLFF
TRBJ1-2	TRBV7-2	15	CASSLGFAQDYGYTF
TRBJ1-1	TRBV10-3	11	CAISDNTQAFF
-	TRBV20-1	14	CSAIPGTSGDEQFF
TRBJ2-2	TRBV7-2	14	CASRELWNTGELFF
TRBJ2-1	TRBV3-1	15	CASSQVWSSYNEQFF
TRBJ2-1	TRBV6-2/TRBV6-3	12	CAIEQTSSQQFF
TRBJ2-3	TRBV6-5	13	CASSYSGLNTQYF
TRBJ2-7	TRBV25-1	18	CASQSPLGQGVSSYEQYF
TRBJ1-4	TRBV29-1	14	CSVRRQEFNEKLFF
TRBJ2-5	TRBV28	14	CVSSWALGRETQYF
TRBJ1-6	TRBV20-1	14	CSAWDRNYNSPLHF
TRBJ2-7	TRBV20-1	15	CSANSGLSPTYEQYF
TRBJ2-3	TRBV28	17	CASSLFLIAGETDTQYF
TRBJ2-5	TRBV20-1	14	CSARAGEGRETQYF
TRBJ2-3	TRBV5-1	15	CASSFDRGWTDTQYF
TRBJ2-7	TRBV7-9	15	CASSLGRELNYEQYF
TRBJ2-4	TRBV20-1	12	CSAREGSSIAYF
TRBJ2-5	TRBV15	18	CATSRPGSDRPYQETQYF
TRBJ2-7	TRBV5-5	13	CASSPFAGTEQYF
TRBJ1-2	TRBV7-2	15	CASSLGAGTADGYPF
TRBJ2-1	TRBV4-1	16	CASSQDPGQGANEQFF
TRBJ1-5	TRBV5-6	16	CASSLAGGDGNQPQHF